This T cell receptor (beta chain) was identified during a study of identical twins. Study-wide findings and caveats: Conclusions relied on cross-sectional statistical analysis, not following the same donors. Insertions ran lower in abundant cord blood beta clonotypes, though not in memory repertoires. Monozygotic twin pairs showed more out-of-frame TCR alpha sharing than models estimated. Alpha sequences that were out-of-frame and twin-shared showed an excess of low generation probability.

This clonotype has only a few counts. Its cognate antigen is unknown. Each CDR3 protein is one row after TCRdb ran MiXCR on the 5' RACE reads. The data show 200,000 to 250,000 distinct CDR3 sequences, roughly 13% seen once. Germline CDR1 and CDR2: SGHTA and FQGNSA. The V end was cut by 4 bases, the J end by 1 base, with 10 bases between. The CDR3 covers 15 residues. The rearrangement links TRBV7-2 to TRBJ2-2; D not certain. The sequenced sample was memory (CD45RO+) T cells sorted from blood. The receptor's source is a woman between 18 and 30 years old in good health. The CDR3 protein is CASSYRARNTGELFF. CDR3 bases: TGTGCCAGCAGCTATAGGGCCAGGAACACCGGGGAGCTGTTTTTT. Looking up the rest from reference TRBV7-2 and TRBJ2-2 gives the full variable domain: GAGVSQSPSNKVTEKGKDVELRCDPISGHTALYWYRQSLGQGLEFLIYFQGNSAPDKSGLPSDRFSAERTGGSVSTLTIQRTQQEDSAVYLCASSYRARNTGELFFGEGSRLTVL.